This T cell receptor (beta chain) was recovered during a study of OX40 agonist ivuxolimab in advanced cancers. Some clones are missing from TCRdb's copy, which holds only in-frame ones; the method was immunoSEQ multiplex PCR. The table lists about 90,000 clones, approximately 91% of them singletons. The clonotype comes from an adult with an advanced solid tumor such as melanoma, head and neck, liver or kidney cancer. Source: CD4+ or CD8+ T cells sorted from blood, taken in a trial of the OX40 agonist ivuxolimab.

This CDR3 is CASSQEGTDEETQYF. In nucleotides, the CDR3 is TGTGCCAGCAGCCAAGAAGGGACGGATGAAGAGACCCAGTACTTC. This chain joins TRBV4-2 and TRBJ2-5; D is possibly TRBD1 or TRBD2 (5 bases each). Deletions cut 0 bases from V and 3 bases from J, with 11 bases between. The germline CDR1 and CDR2 sequences are LGHNA and YNFKEQ. This CDR3 is built from 15 residues.